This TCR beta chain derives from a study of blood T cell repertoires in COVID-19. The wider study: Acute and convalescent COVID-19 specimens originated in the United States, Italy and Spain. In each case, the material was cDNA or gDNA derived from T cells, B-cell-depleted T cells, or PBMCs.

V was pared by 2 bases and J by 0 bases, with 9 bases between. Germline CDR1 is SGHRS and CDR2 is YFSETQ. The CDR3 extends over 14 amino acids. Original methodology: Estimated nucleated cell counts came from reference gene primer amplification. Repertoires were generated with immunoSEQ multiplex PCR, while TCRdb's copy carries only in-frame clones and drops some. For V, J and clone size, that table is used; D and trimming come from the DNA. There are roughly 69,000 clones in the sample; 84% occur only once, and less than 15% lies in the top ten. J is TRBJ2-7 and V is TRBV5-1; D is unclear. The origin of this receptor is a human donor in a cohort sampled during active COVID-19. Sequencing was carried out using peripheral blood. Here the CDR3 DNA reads TGCGCCAGCAGCTTCTCCAGCGACTCCTACGAGCAGTACTTC. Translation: CASSFSSDSYEQYF.